These 31 T cell receptor beta chains originate from one sample sequenced in a study of blood T cell repertoires in COVID-19. The protocol was immunoSEQ multiplex PCR, while the TCRdb copy is restricted to in-frame clones and leaves out a portion. Here the sample spans 430,000 or so clones, about 88% being singletons. The sample comprised PBMCs or T cells enriched from blood (not recorded which). The origin of the receptors is a woman aged 18-29 years who had been exposed to COVID-19.

This clone was picked up one time. The chain employs TRBV7-6 and TRBJ2-1, with 7 bases fitting TRBD2. From germline, CDR1 is SGHVS and CDR2 FNYEAQ. This CDR3 is 18 amino acids long. V dropped 0 bases and J dropped 4; count of bases not matched to a gene: 12. The chain's CDR3 is CASSLASGREERYNEQFF. The CDR3 DNA reads as TGTGCCAGCAGCTTAGCGTCGGGACGGGAGGAAAGATACAATGAGCAGTTCTTC.

J is TRBJ2-1 and V is TRBV5-6; a possible D gene is TRBD2 (6 bases). CDR3 size: 14 residues. V was cut by 3 bases and J by 7 bases, with 14 bases left in between. The germline V gene has CDR1 SGHDT and CDR2 YYEEEE. The CDR3 DNA is TGTGCCAGCAGCTCGACTAGTAGGAGAAATGAGCAGTTCTTC. This sequence encodes CASSSTSRRNEQFF.

The chain is built from TRBV7-6 and TRBJ2-2; a possible D gene is TRBD2 (6 bases). This CDR3 region has 17 residues. V lost 5 bases to trimming and J lost 4 bases, with 20 bases between them. Germline lookup yields CDR1 SGHVS and CDR2 FNYEAQ. In nucleotides, the CDR3 is TGTGCCAGCAGCCGCCGGACCCGGGGGTGGGGCACCGGGGAGCTGTTTTTT. Its protein product is CASSRRTRGWGTGELFF.

The V and J genes are TRBV18 and TRBJ2-5, with D unresolved. Germline CDR1 reads KGHSH; CDR2 reads LQKENI. The CDR3 runs 14 residues. V shed 4 bases and J shed 1 base, with 10 bases lying between them. The DNA for the CDR3 is TGTGCCAGCTCACTAAATCAGGTCCAAGAGACCCAGTACTTC. It translates to CASSLNQVQETQYF.

The sample holds a few counts of this clone. This chain links TRBV5-1 with TRBJ2-3, with D perhaps matching TRBD1 (6 bases). CDR1 is SGHRS, CDR2 YFSETQ, per germline. This CDR3 has 20 residues. Deletions cut 0 bases from V and 5 bases from J, with 28 bases between. The CDR3 reads CASSLARPTIQGGGGDTQYF. CDR3 coding DNA: TGCGCCAGCAGCTTGGCGCGACCGACAATACAGGGTGGTGGGGGAGATACGCAGTATTTT.

This clone was observed a few times. V gene TRBV18 combines with J gene TRBJ1-6, with TRBD1 as a possible D gene (6 bases). Trimming took off 2 bases at V and 6 bases at J, with 11 bases between the two ends. The CDR3 totals 15 residues. CDR1 and CDR2 (germline): KGHSH, LQKENI. CDR3 region: CASSPGQITNSPLHF. CDR3 DNA sequence: TGTGCCAGCTCACCAGGACAGATTACTAATTCACCCCTCCACTTT.

CDR3 DNA: TGTGCCATCAGATTGGGACAGGTTGACGGGGGAGAGAACACTGAAGCTTTCTTT. It codes for CAIRLGQVDGGENTEAFF. This chain links TRBV10-3 with TRBJ1-1; 8 nucleotides match TRBD1. Trimming took 6 bases from V and 1 from J; bases not matched to a gene: 16. This CDR3 is 18 amino acids long. In germline, CDR1 is ENHRY, CDR2 SYGVKD.

This chain joins TRBV29-1 and TRBJ1-1, with 7 bases fitting TRBD1. Germline trimming cut 6 bases from V and 1 base from J; bases unmatched to any gene: 5. CDR1 SQVTM and CDR2 ANQGSEA come from the germline V gene. The CDR3 has 13 residues. CDR3 in amino acids: CSVSGQANTEAFF. The CDR3 coding sequence is TGCAGCGTCTCCGGACAGGCGAACACTGAAGCTTTCTTT.

V usage is TRBV9 and J usage is TRBJ2-7; 14 bases align to TRBD2. J lost 1 base, V lost 0 bases, and 3 bases had no gene match. The CDR3 is 17 amino acids. From germline, CDR1 is SGDLS and CDR2 YYNGEE. Written as DNA, the CDR3 is TGTGCCAGCAGCGTAGGACTAGCGGGAGGGGTATCCTACGAGCAGTACTTC. Translated: CASSVGLAGGVSYEQYF.

The CDR3 DNA sequence: TGTGCCAGCAGTTGGGCAGGGGATTCCACTGAAGCTTTCTTT. This translates into CASSWAGDSTEAFF. This sequence joins TRBV27 and TRBJ1-1; D possibly corresponds to TRBD1 (6 bases). CDR3 length: 14 amino acids. The V and J ends lost 4 bases and 4 bases respectively, with 13 bases between them. Germline V CDR1 and CDR2: MNHEY, SMNVEV (reference sequence).

The chain carries TRBV6-6 and TRBJ1-4, with D perhaps matching TRBD1 (5 bases). V dropped 4 bases and J dropped 7 bases, with 13 bases sitting between them. The CDR3 covers 14 residues. Germline V gives CDR1 MNHNY, CDR2 SVGAGI (reference sequence). The CDR3 region has the DNA TGTGCCAGCAGTTTCAGGGTGTGGAGTGAAAAACTGTTTTTT. As protein: CASSFRVWSEKLFF.

The chain is built from TRBV4-3 and TRBJ2-1; D is undetermined. In germline, CDR1 is LGHNA, CDR2 YSLEER. V was pared by 1 base and J by 5 bases, with 12 bases between. This CDR3 region has 15 residues. The CDR3 loop reads CASSQGSGPNNEQFF. The CDR3 DNA reads as TGCGCCAGCAGCCAAGGTTCAGGCCCGAACAATGAGCAGTTCTTC.

The CDR3 DNA reads as TGTGCCAGCAGCCCCGGGACAGGGTCCTACGAGCAGTACTTC. Amino acids: CASSPGTGSYEQYF. V is TRBV7-9 and J is TRBJ2-7; TRBD1 matches at 9 bases. Germline lookup yields CDR1 SEHNR and CDR2 FQNEAQ (reference sequence). The CDR3 covers 14 residues. V shed 5 bases and J 1 base; nucleotides not matched to a gene: 3.

A few counts support this clone. This rearrangement joins TRBV18 to TRBJ1-2; tentative D call: TRBD1 (5 bases). The CDR3 is 15 amino acids. Germline values: CDR1 KGHSH, CDR2 LQKENI. V gave up 3 bases and J gave up 8 bases, with 19 bases separating them. In DNA, the CDR3 is TGTGCCAGCTCACCCCGGGGGGGGGTCGGCTTCGGCTACACCTTC. Protein sequence: CASSPRGGVGFGYTF.

V gene TRBV7-2 combines with J gene TRBJ2-1; 7 bases map to TRBD2. CDR3 length: 15 residues. V was clipped by 3 bases and J by 0 bases; unmatched bases: 2. Germline CDR1 reads SGHTA; CDR2 reads FQGNSA. The CDR3 region is CASSFGGGSYNEQFF. DNA of the CDR3: TGTGCCAGCAGCTTTGGCGGGGGCTCCTACAATGAGCAGTTCTTC.

The chain is built from TRBV29-1 and TRBJ1-2; 9 bases match TRBD1. The CDR3 totals 12 residues. With 6 bases clipped from V and 6 bases from J, the junction kept 5 bases outside the gene matches. CDR1 and CDR2 from the germline V gene are SQVTM and ANQGSEA. Here the CDR3 reads CSVNRGRHGYTF. The CDR3 DNA is TGCAGCGTGAACAGGGGGCGACATGGCTACACCTTC.

J is TRBJ2-1 and V is TRBV18; perhaps TRBD1 as D (5 bases). CDR3 length: 15 amino acids. Per germline, CDR1 KGHSH and CDR2 LQKENI. Trimming shortened V by 4 bases and J by 0 bases, and 10 bases separated the two germline ends. This CDR3 is CASSLRQSSYNEQFF. The CDR3 DNA sequence: TGTGCCAGCTCACTGCGACAGAGCTCCTACAATGAGCAGTTCTTC.

The chain is built from TRBV4-2 and TRBJ1-1, with 9 nucleotides matching TRBD1. This CDR3 is 16 amino acids long. The germline gives CDR1 LGHNA, CDR2 YNFKEQ. The ends lost 1 base at V and 2 bases at J; junction bases unmatched: 5. The CDR3 DNA reads TGTGCCAGCAGCCAAGGAGGGACAGGGAGAAACACTGAAGCTTTCTTT. Protein: CASSQGGTGRNTEAFF.

CDR3 residues: CASSDLSEKLFF. The CDR3 DNA reads as TGCGCCAGCAGCGATTTGAGTGAAAAACTGTTTTTT. The chain combines TRBV4-3 with TRBJ1-4; no clear D gene. The CDR3 totals 12 residues. The germline CDR1 and CDR2 sequences are LGHNA and YSLEER. The ends were cut back, 5 bases at V and 7 bases at J, with 8 bases in the middle.

The rearrangement joins TRBV2 to TRBJ2-5; D is undetermined. V gave up 6 bases and J gave up 1 base, with 15 bases separating them. The CDR3 covers 15 residues. The germline V gene encodes CDR1 SNHLY and CDR2 FYNNEI. The CDR3 reads CASRLQGVTQETQYF. The DNA for the CDR3 is TGTGCCAGCAGGCTCCAAGGAGTAACCCAAGAGACCCAGTACTTC. Variable domain in full (rest from reference TRBV2 and TRBJ2-5): EPEVTQTPSHQVTQMGQEVILRCVPISNHLYFYWYRQILGQKVEFLVSFYNNEISEKSEIFDDQFSVERPDGSNFTLKIRSTKLEDSAMYFCASRLQGVTQETQYFGPGTRLLVL.

This clone was detected only once. The chain couples TRBV5-4 to TRBJ2-2; 7 positions match TRBD2. V trimming: 3 bases; J trimming: 6 bases; junction bases outside the gene matches: 20. The germline V gene encodes CDR1 SGHNT and CDR2 YYREEE (reference sequence). The CDR3 extends over 19 amino acids. CDR3 DNA sequence: TGTGCCAGCAGCTCTGACCCGAGGGGAACTAGCGTGATTTCCGGGGAGCTGTTTTTT. Translated: CASSSDPRGTSVISGELFF.

The V call is TRBV28, the J call TRBJ2-7; 7 bases fit TRBD2. J was trimmed by 0 bases and V by 8 bases; bases with no gene match: 4. CDR1 MDHEN and CDR2 SYDVKM come from the germline V gene. The CDR3 loop spans 13 amino acids. CDR3 protein: CASGAGSSYEQYF. In DNA, the CDR3 is TGTGCCAGCGGAGCGGGGAGCTCCTACGAGCAGTACTTC. The whole variable domain, filled in from reference TRBV28 and TRBJ2-7, reads DVKVTQSSRYLVKRTGEKVFLECVQDMDHENMFWYRQDPGLGLRLIYFSYDVKMKEKGDIPEGYSVSREKKERFSLILESASTNQTSMYLCASGAGSSYEQYFGPGTRLTVT.

This chain links TRBV5-1 with TRBJ2-1; no definite D call. The ends were cut back, 4 bases at V and 8 bases at J, with 10 bases in the middle. The CDR3 is 12 residues long. In germline, CDR1 is SGHRS, CDR2 YFSETQ. The chain's CDR3 is CASSIIEYEQFF. Here the CDR3 DNA reads TGCGCCAGCAGCATTATAGAATATGAGCAGTTCTTC.

The genes are TRBV7-2 and TRBJ1-1; D is perhaps TRBD1 (5 bases). CDR1 is SGHTA and CDR2 is FQGNSA in the germline V gene. The V and J ends lost 5 bases and 3 bases respectively, with 13 bases between them. The CDR3 runs 14 residues. The CDR3 spells CASSLGPGDTEAFF. CDR3 coding DNA: TGTGCCAGCAGCCTAGGTCCGGGGGACACTGAAGCTTTCTTT.

The chain employs TRBV5-1 and TRBJ2-1; D is perhaps TRBD1 (6 bases). CDR1 and CDR2 (germline): SGHRS, YFSETQ. This CDR3 is built from 16 residues. V shed 7 bases and J shed 2 bases, with 19 bases lying between them. CDR3 in amino acids: CASQYEPQGTYNEQFF. CDR3 nucleotides: TGCGCCAGCCAATATGAACCCCAGGGGACCTACAATGAGCAGTTCTTC. Combining the CDR3 with reference TRBV5-1 and TRBJ2-1 gives the whole variable domain KAGVTQTPRYLIKTRGQQVTLSCSPISGHRSVSWYQQTPGQGLQFLFEYFSETQRNKGNFPGRFSGRQFSNSRSEMNVSTLELGDSALYLCASQYEPQGTYNEQFFGPGTRLTVL.

This chain joins TRBV6-5 and TRBJ1-6; the match to TRBD1 covers 7 bases. J lost 7 bases, V lost 6 bases, and 3 bases had no gene match. Looked up from germline, CDR1 is MNHEY and CDR2 is SVGAGI. This CDR3 has 13 amino acids. In DNA form, the CDR3 reads TGTGCCAGCAGCGAGGGGGCAAATTCACCCCTCCACTTT. This encodes CASSEGANSPLHF.

The chain is built from TRBV19 and TRBJ1-5; D unclear. CDR1 LNHDA and CDR2 SQIVND come from the germline V gene (reference sequence). The V and J ends lost 5 bases and 4 bases respectively, with 9 bases between them. The CDR3 covers 13 residues. CDR3 coding DNA: TGTGCCAGTAGTCCTAACCCGAATCAGCCCCAGCATTTT. Translated, it gives CASSPNPNQPQHF.

This clone was observed a single time. J is TRBJ1-1 and V is TRBV19; D is unclear. Germline loops: CDR1 LNHDA, CDR2 SQIVND (reference sequence). With 0 bases removed from V and 1 base from J, the gap between germline ends came to 9 bases. This CDR3 spans 15 amino acids. As DNA, the CDR3 is TGTGCCAGTAGTATAGATCGTGCGGGGAACACTGAAGCTTTCTTT. Protein: CASSIDRAGNTEAFF.

The chain is built from TRBV6-1 and TRBJ2-1; weak D call: TRBD1 (6 bases). The CDR3 length is 15 residues. Deletions cut 6 bases from V and 3 bases from J, with 15 bases between. Looked up from germline, CDR1 is MNHNS and CDR2 is SASEGT. In DNA, the CDR3 is TGTGCCAGCAGACCCCAGGGGAATCTCTACAATGAGCAGTTCTTC. Its protein product is CASRPQGNLYNEQFF.

V gene TRBV28 combines with J gene TRBJ2-3, with a possible D match to TRBD2 (5 bases). Trimming left V 7 bases short and J 0 bases short, with 11 bases between. The CDR3 has 14 residues. Germline values: CDR1 MDHEN, CDR2 SYDVKM. CDR3 nucleotides: TGTGCCAGCATAGCGCCATCAAGCACAGATACGCAGTATTTT. Translation gives CASIAPSSTDTQYF.

This clone was recorded only once. The rearrangement joins TRBV4-1 to TRBJ2-1; the match to TRBD2 covers 9 bases. This CDR3 contains 15 residues. Germline V lookup: CDR1 MGHRA, CDR2 YSYEKL. V lost 8 bases to trimming and J lost 9 bases; unmatched junction nucleotides: 14. CDR3 DNA sequence: TGCGCCAGCCGCCCAGGACTAGCGATGGGGGGTGAGCAGTTCTTC. Its translation: CASRPGLAMGGEQFF.